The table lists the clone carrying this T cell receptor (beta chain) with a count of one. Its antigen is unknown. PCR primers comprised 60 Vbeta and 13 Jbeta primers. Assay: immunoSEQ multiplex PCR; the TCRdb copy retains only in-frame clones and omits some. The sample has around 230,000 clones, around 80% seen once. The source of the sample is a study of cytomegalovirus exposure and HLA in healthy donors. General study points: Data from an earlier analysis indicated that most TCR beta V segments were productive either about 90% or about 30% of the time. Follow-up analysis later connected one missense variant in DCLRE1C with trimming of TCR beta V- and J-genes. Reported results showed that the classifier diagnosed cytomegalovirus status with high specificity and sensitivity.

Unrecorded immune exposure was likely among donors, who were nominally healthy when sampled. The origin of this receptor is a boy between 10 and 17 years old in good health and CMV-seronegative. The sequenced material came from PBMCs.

As DNA, the CDR3 is TGTGCCAGCAGCCCGACACGACAGGGGGCCTACAATGAGCAGTTCTTC. Translating gives CASSPTRQGAYNEQFF. The V call is TRBV5-6, the J call TRBJ2-1, with 9 bases matching TRBD1. The CDR3 contains 16 residues. V shed 4 bases and J 2 bases; nucleotides not matched to a gene: 7. Germline V CDR1 and CDR2: SGHDT, YYEEEE.